Following are 3 T cell receptor beta chains from one sample sequenced in a study of radiotherapy plus CTLA-4 blockade in lung cancer. Assay: immunoSEQ multiplex PCR; the TCRdb copy retains only in-frame clones and omits some. Counted here are tens of thousands of clones, around 85% occurring once; the ten biggest clones make up about 5.8%. The sequencing here drew on peripheral blood, taken from a patient treated with radiotherapy plus ipilimumab. Every receptor here comes from a human donor with non-small cell lung cancer who had stable disease on radiotherapy plus ipilimumab.

V and J are TRBV11-1 and TRBJ2-5, with D perhaps matching TRBD2 (6 bases). The CDR3 length is 15 residues. V lost 5 bases and J lost 5, with 18 bases in between. From germline, CDR1 is SGHAT and CDR2 FQDESV (reference sequence). The CDR3 protein is CASSRPRGGMETQYF. CDR3 DNA: TGTGCCAGCAGCCGCCCAAGGGGAGGTATGGAGACCCAGTACTTC.

The gene calls are TRBV11-2 and TRBJ2-5; 8 bases are shared with TRBD2. The J call is uncertain, as TRBJ2-7 better fits the DNA end. Germline V gives CDR1 SGHAT, CDR2 FQNNGV. This CDR3 has 13 amino acids. In DNA form, the CDR3 reads TGTGCCAGCAGCGCCCTAGCGGGTTACGAGCAGTACTTC. It specifies CASSALAGYEQYF.

This chain joins TRBV27 and TRBJ2-7, with TRBD2 matching over 8 bases. With V trimmed by 3 bases and J by 2 bases, 6 bases remained unmatched. The CDR3 sequence is 15 residues long. Germline-derived CDR1 and CDR2 are MNHEY and SMNVEV (reference sequence). The CDR3: CASSFLSGTPYEQYF. The CDR3 coding sequence is TGTGCCAGCAGTTTCCTTAGCGGGACGCCCTACGAGCAGTACTTC.